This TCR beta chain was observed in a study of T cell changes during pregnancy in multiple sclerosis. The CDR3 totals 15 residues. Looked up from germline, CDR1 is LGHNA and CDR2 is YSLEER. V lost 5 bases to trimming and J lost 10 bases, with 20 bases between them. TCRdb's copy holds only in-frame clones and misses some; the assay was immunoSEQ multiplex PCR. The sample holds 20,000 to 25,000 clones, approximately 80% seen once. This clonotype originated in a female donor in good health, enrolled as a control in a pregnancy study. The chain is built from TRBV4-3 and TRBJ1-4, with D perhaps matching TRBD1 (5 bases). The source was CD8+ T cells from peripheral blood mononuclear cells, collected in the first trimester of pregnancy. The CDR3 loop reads CASSNELGEVAKLFF. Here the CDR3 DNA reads TGCGCCAGCAGCAATGAGCTAGGGGAAGTCGCAAAACTGTTTTTT.